The 4 T cell receptor beta chains listed next were all sequenced from one sample in a study of T cells in Graves' hyperthyroidism and ophthalmopathy (dated by TCRdb to between 2018 and 2021). Libraries came from multiplex PCR. TCRdb records Illumina HiSeq 2000 as the sequencer. The TCR beta CDR3 regions were amplified from the RNA transcripts. For the first round of RT-PCR on the TCR CDR3, the HTBI primer set was used together with the Qiagen OneStep RT-PCR kit. Through fastp at Q25 and MiXCR, TCRdb rebuilt clones from the public reads, retaining in-frame beta chains. Entries that share a CDR3 protein sequence are merged under the most common genes and DNA. This sample gives just under 750,000 distinct CDR3 sequences in total; approximately 40% of them show up just once. The ten largest account for around 30% of the sample. Material for sequencing was blood. The origin of the receptors is a woman in her forties with Graves' hyperthyroidism.

This clonotype was found a few times. The chain combines TRBV11-2 with TRBJ1-2; perhaps TRBD1 as D (6 bases). Germline V gene sequence: CDR1 SGHAT, CDR2 FQNNGV. Trimming stripped 11 bases from V and 6 bases from J, with 19 bases between. The CDR3 has 13 residues. The CDR3 protein is CAWSVQGFHGYTF. In DNA, the CDR3 is TGTGCCTGGAGTGTACAGGGATTCCATGGCTACACCTTC.

This clonotype was seen many times. One end of the junction fails to match germline, which may point to a read error. The V gene is TRBV4-3, the J gene TRBJ1-3; unclear D gene. Germline CDR1 reads LGHNA; CDR2 reads YSLEER. The CDR3 covers 13 residues. The CDR3 protein is CASSQVTGNTIYF. For the CDR3, the DNA is TGTGCCAGCAGCCAAGTCACTGGAAACACCATATATTTT.

V usage is TRBV24-1 and J usage is TRBJ1-2; D might be TRBD1 (6 bases). CDR3 size: 12 residues. The germline V gene has CDR1 KGHDR and CDR2 SFDVKD. V was pared by 11 bases and J by 6 bases, with 15 bases between. CDR3 bases: TGTGCCATCGATACAGGGTCACATGGCTACACCTTC. Protein sequence: CAIDTGSHGYTF.

This sequence joins TRBV25-1 and TRBJ2-5; no firm D call. The CDR3 sequence is 11 residues long. Germline assignment: CDR1 MGHDK and CDR2 SYGVNS. V lost 3 bases and J lost 7, with 6 bases in between. CDR3 amino acids: CASSDWGTQYF. CDR3 bases: TGTGCCAGCAGTGATTGGGGGACCCAGTACTTC.